This T cell receptor beta chain emerged from a study of T cells in Graves' hyperthyroidism and ophthalmopathy. General study results and limits: A model of 13 V-J features distinguished ophthalmopathy from stable hyperthyroidism. Most thyroid clonotypes that were expanded above 0.001 also turned up in blood.

This clonotype was seen many times. Its antigen remains unknown. RNA transcripts yielded amplified TCR beta CDR3 regions. With the HTBI primer set, the TCR CDR3 went through a first round of RT-PCR. TCRdb reanalysed the multiplex PCR reads using MiXCR and keeps one entry per CDR3 protein. The sample contains some 250,000 distinct CDR3 sequences, roughly 14% of which appear only once. Clinicians diagnosed patients from clinical symptoms, serum thyroxine and TRAb, thyroid ultrasound and orbital computed tomography. Approximately 10 ml of fresh peripheral blood supplied the PBMCs. Sequenced sample: blood. The sequence was collected from a woman in her forties with Graves' hyperthyroidism that later progressed to Graves' ophthalmopathy.

The CDR3 protein is CASSSRLAGVTDTQYF. The CDR3 region has the DNA TGTGCCAGCAGTTCCAGACTAGCGGGAGTCACAGATACGCAGTATTTT. The chain uses TRBV6-1 and TRBJ2-3, with 12 bases aligning to TRBD2. Germline V lookup: CDR1 MNHNS, CDR2 SASEGT. This CDR3 comprises 16 residues. V trimming: 5 bases; J trimming: 2 bases; junction bases outside the gene matches: 5.